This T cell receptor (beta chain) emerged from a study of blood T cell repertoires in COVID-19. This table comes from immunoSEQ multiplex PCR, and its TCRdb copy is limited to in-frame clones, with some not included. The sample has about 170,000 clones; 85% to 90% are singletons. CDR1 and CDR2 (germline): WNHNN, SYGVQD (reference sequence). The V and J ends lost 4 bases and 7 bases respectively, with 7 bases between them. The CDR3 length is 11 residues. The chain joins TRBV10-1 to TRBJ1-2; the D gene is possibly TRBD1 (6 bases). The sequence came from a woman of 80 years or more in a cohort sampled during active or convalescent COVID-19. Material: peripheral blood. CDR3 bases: TGCGCCAGCAGTGGCAGGGGTGGCTACACCTTC. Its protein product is CASSGRGGYTF.